These 21 T cell receptor beta chains were sequenced from one sample in a study of T cell responses to AZD1222 COVID-19 vaccine. TCRdb's table, derived via immunoSEQ multiplex PCR, lists solely in-frame clones and lacks some. The sample has more than 150,000 clones; 92% are singletons. Material: peripheral blood, obtained on day 0 of AZD1222 vaccination. The receptors were gathered from an adult in good health.

The genes are TRBV18 and TRBJ1-2; D perhaps matches TRBD1 (6 bases). Trimming cost V 2 bases and J 8 bases, with 15 bases left between them. Per germline, CDR1 KGHSH and CDR2 LQKENI. CDR3 length: 14 amino acids. The CDR3: CASSPGVNRDGYTF. The CDR3 DNA follows: TGTGCCAGCTCACCAGGGGTTAACAGGGACGGCTACACCTTC.

The chain employs TRBV29-1 and TRBJ1-1; the D is unclear. Trimming shortened V by 0 bases and J by 3 bases, and 5 bases separated the two germline ends. CDR3 size: 12 residues. Looked up from germline, CDR1 is SQVTM and CDR2 is ANQGSEA. CDR3 DNA sequence: TGCAGCGTTGAAGACATTGACACTGAAGCTTTCTTT. Its translation: CSVEDIDTEAFF.

This chain uses TRBV28 with TRBJ1-2, with a weak D call TRBD1 (6 bases). The CDR3 has 16 residues. V was clipped by 6 bases and J by 5 bases, with 22 bases between them. Germline CDR1 is MDHEN and CDR2 is SYDVKM. Here the CDR3 reads CASRNFHTGGAYGYTF. As DNA, the CDR3 is TGTGCCAGCAGGAATTTTCACACGGGGGGCGCATATGGCTACACCTTC.

The chain carries TRBV4-1 and TRBJ2-3; D is possibly TRBD1 or TRBD2 (5 bases each). Deletions cut 7 bases from V and 6 bases from J, with 11 bases between. This CDR3 is built from 12 residues. Per the germline V gene, CDR1 is MGHRA and CDR2 is YSYEKL. In DNA, the CDR3 is TGCGCCAGCAATCAGGGCGGGGATACGCAGTATTTT. It specifies CASNQGGDTQYF.

On this clone itself: This may stem from a read error, because a much larger clone lies one nucleotide away. The chain is built from TRBV6-2 or TRBV6-3 and TRBJ2-1; 7 bases match TRBD1. The germline CDR1 and CDR2 sequences are MNHEY and SVGEGT. The CDR3 is 14 amino acids. The V segment lost 6 bases and the J segment 5 bases; nucleotides outside the gene matches: 7. The CDR3 protein is CASSHGQDHNEQFF. CDR3 bases: TGTGCCAGCAGCCACGGACAGGACCACAATGAGCAGTTCTTC.

CDR3: CASSKYPVNYEQYV. Here the CDR3 DNA reads TGTGCCAGCAGCAAATACCCAGTGAACTACGAGCAGTACGTC. The chain is built from TRBV21-1 and TRBJ2-7; whether TRBD1, the table's D call, matches the DNA was not checked. TRBV21-1 is classified as a pseudogene. This CDR3 contains 14 residues.

Comment on this clone: Other DNA sequences in this sample translate to the same CDR3. This rearrangement joins TRBV4-1 to TRBJ1-3, with D unresolved. Germline values: CDR1 MGHRA, CDR2 YSYEKL. This CDR3 has 15 residues. Trimming removed 0 bases at V and 3 bases at J, with 9 bases between. The CDR3 region has the DNA TGCGCCAGCAGCCAAGATACCGGATTTGGAAACACCATATATTTT. Its protein is CASSQDTGFGNTIYF.

The V call is TRBV6-1, the J call TRBJ2-7; TRBD1 matches 7 bases. Trimming cost V 3 bases and J 6 bases; bases outside gene matches: 14. The CDR3 is made up of 16 amino acids. Germline values: CDR1 MNHNS, CDR2 SASEGT. DNA of the CDR3: TGTGCCAGCAGTGACCCCTCGACAGGGAACGAGGGCGAGCAGTACTTC. It yields the protein CASSDPSTGNEGEQYF.

This clone was counted a single time. The V call is TRBV2, the J call TRBJ2-7; weak D call: TRBD2 (6 bases). Trimming took off 5 bases at V and 6 bases at J, with 14 bases between the two ends. This CDR3 spans 13 amino acids. Germline-derived CDR1 and CDR2 are SNHLY and FYNNEI. The CDR3 DNA follows: TGTGCCAGCAGTATCCGGACCGGGGGCGAGCAGTACTTC. Amino acid sequence: CASSIRTGGEQYF.

This chain connects TRBV7-2 to TRBJ2-1; 7 nucleotides agree with TRBD2. The germline CDR1 and CDR2 sequences are SGHTA and FQGNSA. CDR3 size: 15 residues. Unmatched junction bases numbered 14, after V lost 5 bases and J lost 10 bases. The CDR3 bases are TGTGCCAGCAGCCCATCTAGCGGATGGGGGTGGGAGCAGTTCTTC. It encodes CASSPSSGWGWEQFF.

Many counts were recorded for this clone. V is TRBV5-4 and J is TRBJ2-2, with 9 nucleotides matching TRBD1. Germline CDR1 and CDR2: SGHNT and YYREEE (reference sequence). The ends lost 4 bases at V and 4 bases at J; junction bases unmatched: 2. This CDR3 spans 14 amino acids. This CDR3 reads CASSLTGGTGELFF. Written as DNA, the CDR3 is TGTGCCAGCAGCCTGACAGGGGGCACCGGGGAGCTGTTTTTT.

CDR3 region: CASSYKRDKEAFF. As DNA, the CDR3 is TGTGCCAGCAGTTATAAAAGGGATAAAGAAGCTTTCTTT. The genes are TRBV6-2 or TRBV6-3 and TRBJ1-1; D not resolved. The germline CDR1 and CDR2 sequences are MNHEY and SVGEGT. V dropped 3 bases and J dropped 8 bases, with 13 bases sitting between them. CDR3 size: 13 residues.

The chain couples TRBV5-6 to TRBJ2-7; D unclear. The CDR3 consists of 13 residues. V was trimmed by 5 bases and J by 2 bases, leaving 11 bases between them. Per germline, CDR1 SGHDT and CDR2 YYEEEE. The CDR3 sequence: CASSFDTAYEQYV. CDR3 nucleotide sequence: TGTGCCAGCAGTTTCGATACAGCCTACGAGCAGTACGTC.

J is TRBJ2-4 and V is TRBV7-9; a weak D match, TRBD1 (6 bases). Trimming cost V 4 bases and J 0 bases, with 19 bases left between them. The CDR3 is made up of 18 amino acids. Germline assignment: CDR1 SEHNR and CDR2 FQNEAQ (reference sequence). CDR3 nucleotide sequence: TGTGCCAGCAGCTCTCCTCAGGACAGACTACTAGCCAAAAACATTCAGTACTTC. It yields the protein CASSSPQDRLLAKNIQYF.

This rearrangement joins TRBV19 to TRBJ2-1; D gene ambiguous. CDR1 is LNHDA and CDR2 is SQIVND in the germline V gene (reference sequence). This CDR3 contains 14 residues. Trimming removed 5 bases from V and 0 bases from J, with 8 bases in between. The DNA for the CDR3 is TGTGCCAGTAGTCCCCTCAGCTCCTACAATGAGCAGTTCTTC. Translation: CASSPLSSYNEQFF.

This sequence joins TRBV18 and TRBJ2-6; the D is unclear. The germline V gene has CDR1 KGHSH and CDR2 LQKENI. The CDR3 contains 15 residues. V lost 3 bases to trimming and J lost 0 bases, with 6 bases between them. CDR3 coding DNA: TGTGCCAGCTCACCGGGTCACTCTGGGGCCAACGTCCTGACTTTC. This translates into CASSPGHSGANVLTF.

In this sample, this clone turned up once. The V call is TRBV7-9, the J call TRBJ2-2; D perhaps matches TRBD2 (7 bases). The ends were cut back, 7 bases at V and 0 bases at J, with 21 bases in the middle. The CDR3 loop spans 18 amino acids. Germline V gene sequence: CDR1 SEHNR, CDR2 FQNEAQ (reference sequence). The CDR3 sequence: CASTTPQAGATNTGELFF. CDR3 DNA sequence: TGTGCCAGCACCACCCCCCAGGCGGGGGCGACGAACACCGGGGAGCTGTTTTTT.

This sequence joins TRBV6-5 and TRBJ1-1; TRBD1 is a possible D gene (5 bases). The CDR3 contains 13 residues. V dropped 7 bases and J dropped 10 bases, with 19 bases sitting between them. Germline CDR1 reads MNHEY; CDR2 reads SVGAGI. The CDR3 protein is CASNPRGGRTAFF. The CDR3 DNA reads as TGTGCCAGCAACCCTAGGGGAGGGAGGACAGCTTTCTTT.

V usage is TRBV4-1 and J usage is TRBJ1-5; 7 bases agree with TRBD1. The trim removed 0 bases at V and 0 bases at J, leaving 11 bases unmatched. There are 19 residues in the CDR3. The germline CDR1 and CDR2 sequences are MGHRA and YSYEKL. CDR3 bases: TGCGCCAGCAGCCAAGATAAGCCGGGACAGACATATAGCAATCAGCCCCAGCATTTT. Translation gives CASSQDKPGQTYSNQPQHF.

V usage is TRBV29-1 and J usage is TRBJ1-2; D gene ambiguous. V was clipped by 6 bases and J by 5 bases, with 13 bases between them. The CDR3 length is 12 residues. Germline CDR1 is SQVTM and CDR2 is ANQGSEA. CDR3 sequence reads: CSVPGRNYGYTF. The CDR3 DNA sequence: TGCAGCGTCCCTGGACGGAATTATGGCTACACCTTC. Full variable domain (missing parts from reference TRBV29-1 and TRBJ1-2): SAVISQKPSRDICQRGTSLTIQCQVDSQVTMMFWYRQQPGQSLTLIATANQGSEATYESGFVIDKFPISRPNLTFSTLTVSNMSPEDSSIYLCSVPGRNYGYTFGSGTRLTVV.

The J gene is TRBJ2-3, the V gene TRBV28; D is ambiguous. Germline V gene lookup returns CDR1 MDHEN and CDR2 SYDVKM. This CDR3 is 13 amino acids long. The V end lost 5 bases, the J end lost 0 bases, and 6 bases lay between the germline ends. CDR3 residues: CASSRPSTDTQYF. The CDR3 region has the DNA TGTGCCAGCAGTCGGCCTAGCACAGATACGCAGTATTTT.